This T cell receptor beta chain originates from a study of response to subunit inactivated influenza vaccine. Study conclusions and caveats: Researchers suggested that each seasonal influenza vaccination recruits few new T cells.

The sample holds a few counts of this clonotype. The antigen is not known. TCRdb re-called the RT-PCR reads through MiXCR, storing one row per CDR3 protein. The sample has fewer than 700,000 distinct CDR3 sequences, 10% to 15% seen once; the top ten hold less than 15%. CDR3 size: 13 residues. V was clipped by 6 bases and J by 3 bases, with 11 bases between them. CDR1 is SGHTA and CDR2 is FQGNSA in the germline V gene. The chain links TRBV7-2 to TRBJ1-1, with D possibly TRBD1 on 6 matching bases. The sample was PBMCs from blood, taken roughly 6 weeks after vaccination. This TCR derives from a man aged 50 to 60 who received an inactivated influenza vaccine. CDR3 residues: CASSTGTYTEAFF. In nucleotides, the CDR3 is TGTGCCAGCAGTACAGGGACCTACACTGAAGCTTTCTTT.